The 30 T cell receptor beta chains reported below all come from one sample, sequenced in a study of blood T cells in healthy people across ages. A J-beta primer mix and a sample-barcoded 5' primer were used in a second PCR of roughly 7 to 12 cycles. TCRdb reprocessed the 5' RACE reads via MiXCR and lists one record per CDR3 protein. The sample records 1.5 million to 2 million distinct CDR3 sequences, around half being singletons. Sequencing was done on a sample of blood. Receptors originate from a woman aged 40 to 55 in good health.

The CDR3 nucleotides read TGTGCCAGCAGCCTCCATTTAGTAGGGACTACCACAGATACGCAGTATTTT. Translated, it gives CASSLHLVGTTTDTQYF. The gene calls are TRBV7-2 and TRBJ2-3; TRBD2 matches at 7 bases. Unmatched junction bases numbered 13, after V lost 5 bases and J lost 2 bases. The CDR3 is 17 amino acids. Germline loops: CDR1 SGHTA, CDR2 FQGNSA.

This chain links TRBV4-2 with TRBJ1-4; D call uncertain. Per the germline V gene, CDR1 is LGHNA and CDR2 is YNFKEQ. V shed 5 bases and J shed 7 bases, with 20 bases lying between them. The CDR3 extends over 16 amino acids. CDR3 in amino acids: CASSSAGHSGVEKLFF. The CDR3 nucleotides are TGTGCCAGCAGCTCGGCCGGCCACTCAGGAGTTGAAAAACTGTTTTTT.

This clonotype turned up a few times. This chain connects TRBV29-1 to TRBJ2-3, with 7 bases that match TRBD1. CDR1 is SQVTM, CDR2 ANQGSEA, per germline. The trim removed 4 bases at V and 0 bases at J, leaving 4 bases unmatched. The CDR3 has 14 amino acids. DNA for the CDR3: TGCAGCGTTGTAGAGGGGGCTAGCACAGATACGCAGTATTTT. Translating gives CSVVEGASTDTQYF.

V is TRBV28 and J is TRBJ2-5; D is ambiguous. Germline V gene sequence: CDR1 MDHEN, CDR2 SYDVKM. CDR3 length: 10 residues. V lost 10 bases, J lost 2 bases, and 5 bases lay in between. The CDR3 DNA is TGTGCCACAGAACAAGAGACCCAGTACTTC. This sequence encodes CATEQETQYF.

The chain links TRBV20-1 to TRBJ2-1; the D is unclear. Trimming removed 4 bases from V and 6 bases from J, with 13 bases in between. CDR3 length: 13 amino acids. CDR1 is DFQATT and CDR2 is SNEGSKA in the germline V gene (reference sequence). CDR3 loop: CSAIGGTRNEQFF. CDR3 bases: TGCAGTGCTATCGGCGGAACCCGCAATGAGCAGTTCTTC.

This chain uses TRBV15 with TRBJ1-4; 10 nucleotides match TRBD1. After removal of 3 bases from V and 5 bases from J, the junction contained 3 bases not matched to a gene. The CDR3 loop spans 15 amino acids. The V gene's germline CDR1 is LNHNV and CDR2 YYDKDF (reference sequence). In DNA form, the CDR3 reads TGTGCCACCAGCAGGAGGGGACAGGGGAATGAAAAACTGTTTTTT. Its protein is CATSRRGQGNEKLFF.

This clonotype was seen once. A read error may produce the germline difference seen at one junction end. The rearrangement joins TRBV4-3 to TRBJ2-7; weak D call: TRBD2 (6 bases). TRBJ2-5 explains the end of the DNA better; the J call may be wrong. This CDR3 has 12 residues. CDR1 and CDR2 from the germline V gene are LGHNA and YSLEER. The CDR3 loop is CTSSLSGGTQYF. CDR3 in DNA: TGCACCAGCAGCCTCTCCGGGGGGACCCAGTACTTC.

The CDR3 region has the DNA TGTGCCAGCAGCTTATCCCCTACAGGGATCGCGGCTAATGAAAAACTGTTTTTT. This gives the protein CASSLSPTGIAANEKLFF. The V and J genes are TRBV7-2 and TRBJ1-4; maybe TRBD1 (6 bases). The V and J ends lost 2 bases and 3 bases respectively, with 19 bases between them. Looked up from germline, CDR1 is SGHTA and CDR2 is FQGNSA. The CDR3 sequence is 18 residues long.

The rearrangement joins TRBV11-2 to TRBJ2-3, with TRBD2 as a possible D gene (6 bases). The CDR3 covers 16 residues. V gave up 1 base and J gave up 0 bases, with 11 bases separating them. Germline loops: CDR1 SGHAT, CDR2 FQNNGV. The CDR3 spells CASSLVGGSSTDTQYF. The CDR3 nucleotides are TGTGCCAGCAGCTTAGTAGGAGGGAGTAGCACAGATACGCAGTATTTT.

The rearrangement uses TRBV7-8 and TRBJ2-7; D gene ambiguous. The germline V and J ends were trimmed by 0 bases and 4 bases, with 7 bases remaining between them. The CDR3 consists of 13 residues. Looked up from germline, CDR1 is SGHVS and CDR2 is FQNEAQ. CDR3 sequence: CASSLARRYEQYF. Here the CDR3 DNA reads TGTGCCAGCAGCTTAGCGCGTCGGTACGAGCAGTACTTC. Full variable domain (rest looked up from reference TRBV7-8 and TRBJ2-7): GAGVSQSPRYKVAKRGQDVALRCDPISGHVSLFWYQQALGQGPEFLTYFQNEAQLDKSGLPSDRFFAERPEGSVSTLKIQRTQQEDSAVYLCASSLARRYEQYFGPGTRLTVT.

The chain has TRBV7-2 and TRBJ1-2; D unclear. From germline, CDR1 is SGHTA and CDR2 FQGNSA. This CDR3 region has 13 residues. Trimming removed 1 base at V and 6 bases at J, with 9 bases between. CDR3 residues: CASSLGRRDGYTF. CDR3 DNA: TGTGCCAGCAGCTTAGGGAGACGGGATGGCTACACCTTC.

This chain connects TRBV29-1 to TRBJ2-7, with 8 bases that match TRBD1. The CDR3 contains 16 residues. The germline V gene has CDR1 SQVTM and CDR2 ANQGSEA. V lost 3 bases and J lost 3; bases outside the gene matches: 13. CDR3 sequence (DNA): TGCAGCGTTGAGGGTAGGGGGACAGGCGAAGGCTACGAGCAGTACTTC. It is translated as CSVEGRGTGEGYEQYF.

This chain connects TRBV6-2 or TRBV6-3 to TRBJ1-1; TRBD1 matches 7 bases. The CDR3 consists of 14 residues. The ends lost 0 bases at V and 5 bases at J; junction bases unmatched: 3. The germline V gene has CDR1 MNHEY and CDR2 SVGEGT. The CDR3 coding sequence is TGTGCCAGCAGTTACTCGAGGGGGCTAACTGAAGCTTTCTTT. Amino acid sequence: CASSYSRGLTEAFF.

The rearrangement uses TRBV10-3 and TRBJ2-4; D possibly corresponds to TRBD2 (6 bases). The J call may be faulty, since TRBJ2-7 better matches the DNA end. The CDR3 spans 15 residues. Germline-derived CDR1 and CDR2 are ENHRY and SYGVKD. CDR3 protein: CAISGIGAGFGEQYF. The CDR3, as DNA: TGTGCCATCAGTGGAATTGGTGCGGGGTTCGGCGAGCAGTACTTC.

This clonotype was counted between two and nine times. V gene TRBV7-9 combines with J gene TRBJ2-5, with 10 bases identical to TRBD2. From germline, CDR1 is SEHNR and CDR2 FQNEAQ (reference sequence). The CDR3 is 16 residues long. The ends lost 5 bases at V and 3 bases at J; junction bases unmatched: 9. CDR3 amino acids: CASSLTSGAGKETQYF. In DNA form, the CDR3 reads TGTGCCAGCAGCCTCACTAGCGGGGCCGGTAAAGAGACCCAGTACTTC.

Points on this clonotype: The junction departs from germline at one end; a sequencing error may be responsible. CDR3 sequence: CAGSPLGETEAFF. The CDR3 nucleotides are TGTGCCGGCAGCCCCTTGGGAGAGACTGAAGCTTTCTTT. The chain is built from TRBV7-9 and TRBJ1-1, with D uncertain. The CDR3 runs to 13 residues. The germline V gene has CDR1 SEHNR and CDR2 FQNEAQ (reference sequence).

This rearrangement joins TRBV6-5 to TRBJ1-2, with D uncertain. Germline CDR1 MNHEY, CDR2 SVGAGI. V was pared by 2 bases and J by 1 base, with 11 bases between. The CDR3 covers 15 residues. Here the CDR3 reads CASSYGQEVNYGYTF. In DNA form, the CDR3 reads TGTGCCAGCAGTTACGGGCAGGAGGTTAACTATGGCTACACCTTC.

This clonotype was counted only a few times. The V call is TRBV28, the J call TRBJ2-5; no firm D call. Trimming stripped 7 bases from V and 5 bases from J, with 20 bases between. The germline gives CDR1 MDHEN, CDR2 SYDVKM. This CDR3 contains 15 residues. The CDR3 DNA follows: TGTGCCAGCACCACCGGCGGCTCAATTTCGGAGACCCAGTACTTC. Its protein product is CASTTGGSISETQYF.

V is TRBV7-2 and J is TRBJ2-5; 7 nucleotides agree with TRBD2. Germline V gives CDR1 SGHTA, CDR2 FQGNSA. This CDR3 region has 18 residues. Losses at the gene ends were 1 base for V and 1 base for J; bases not matched to a gene: 12. The DNA of the CDR3 is TGTGCCAGCAGCTTAGTTGGGGGGGGGTCCTTGATCCAAGAGACCCAGTACTTC. This encodes CASSLVGGGSLIQETQYF.

This clonotype was picked up one time. The V call is TRBV12-3 or TRBV12-4, the J call TRBJ1-4; 7 nucleotides agree with TRBD1. Losses at the gene ends were 6 bases for V and 10 bases for J; bases not matched to a gene: 5. CDR3 length: 12 residues. The CDR3: CASSRQGGKLFF. In DNA form, the CDR3 reads TGTGCCAGCAGCCGCCAGGGGGGAAAACTGTTTTTT.

The CDR3 reads CASSTTTRSSYEQYF. In nucleotides, the CDR3 is TGTGCCAGCAGTACGACCACGAGGAGCTCCTACGAGCAGTACTTC. The chain combines TRBV6-2 or TRBV6-3 with TRBJ2-7; the D is unclear. V was cut by 5 bases and J by 0 bases, with 14 bases left in between. CDR3 size: 15 residues. In germline, CDR1 is MNHEY, CDR2 SVGEGT.

The DNA for the CDR3 is TGCAGTGCCCGGGACAGGTCCCCTTTGAAGACCCAGTACTTC. This sequence encodes CSARDRSPLKTQYF. V and J are TRBV20-1 and TRBJ2-7; 8 bases match TRBD1. The J call is in doubt because the DNA end fits TRBJ2-5 better. Germline assignment: CDR1 DFQATT and CDR2 SNEGSKA (reference sequence). The CDR3 covers 14 residues.

J is TRBJ1-2 and V is TRBV7-2, with TRBD1 identical over 8 bases. The germline V gene has CDR1 SGHTA and CDR2 FQGNSA. J lost 8 bases, V lost 5 bases, and 13 bases had no gene match. This CDR3 spans 15 amino acids. CDR3 amino acids: CASSETGVGLRGYTF. CDR3 nucleotide sequence: TGTGCCAGCAGCGAGACAGGGGTCGGCCTTAGGGGCTACACCTTC.

A word on this clonotype: Germline is not matched at one junction end, which may reflect a read error. The chain joins TRBV20-1 to TRBJ2-5; D call uncertain. Germline CDR1 DFQATT, CDR2 SNEGSKA (reference sequence). This CDR3 spans 9 amino acids. The CDR3: CGEQEAQYF. DNA for the CDR3: TGCGGAGAACAAGAGGCCCAGTACTTC.

The chain recombines TRBV29-1 with TRBJ2-4; 14 bases line up with TRBD2. The germline V gene encodes CDR1 SQVTM and CDR2 ANQGSEA. This CDR3 contains 18 residues. Trimming cost V 5 bases and J 2 bases; bases outside gene matches: 11. CDR3: CSVKGLAGDTLTKNIQYF. In DNA, the CDR3 is TGCAGCGTTAAGGGACTAGCGGGGGACACGCTAACCAAAAACATTCAGTACTTC.

The J gene is TRBJ1-1, the V gene TRBV20-1; tentative D call: TRBD1 (6 bases). The V and J ends lost 3 bases and 1 base respectively, with 12 bases between them. The CDR3 extends over 14 amino acids. Germline CDR1 reads DFQATT; CDR2 reads SNEGSKA (reference sequence). DNA for the CDR3: TGCAGTGCTAGGCCAGGGGCCTGGAACACTGAAGCTTTCTTT. It codes for CSARPGAWNTEAFF.

V gene TRBV20-1 combines with J gene TRBJ2-3; TRBD1 or TRBD2 may be the D gene (6 bases each). V lost 0 bases and J lost 4, with 14 bases in between. The CDR3 runs 15 residues. Germline V gene lookup returns CDR1 DFQATT and CDR2 SNEGSKA (reference sequence). CDR3 loop: CSARDIGGQSDTQYF. DNA of the CDR3: TGCAGTGCTAGAGATATTGGGGGGCAGTCAGATACGCAGTATTTT.

The chain is built from TRBV6-5 and TRBJ1-2; 8 nucleotides align to TRBD1. The CDR3 sequence is 14 residues long. Germline V gives CDR1 MNHEY, CDR2 SVGAGI. The J segment lost 6 bases and the V segment lost 0 bases, leaving 3 bases of the junction unmatched. CDR3 sequence: CASSYSGQGHGYTF. CDR3 in DNA: TGTGCCAGCAGTTACTCCGGACAGGGACATGGCTACACCTTC.

The chain couples TRBV2 to TRBJ2-1, with unresolved D. The length of the CDR3 is 11 residues. The germline V and J ends were trimmed by 10 bases and 6 bases, with 10 bases remaining between them. CDR1 is SNHLY and CDR2 is FYNNEI in the germline V gene. CDR3 DNA: TGTGCCACTGGCCTATCCAATGAGCAGTTCTTC. Its translation: CATGLSNEQFF.

CDR3 amino acids: CASSLGQTSYNEQYF. CDR3 sequence (DNA): TGCGCCAGCAGCTTGGGCCAGACCTCCTACAATGAGCAGTACTTC. The genes are TRBV5-1 and TRBJ2-1; unclear D gene. The J call may be mistaken, given a closer DNA end match to TRBJ2-7. Germline CDR1 reads SGHRS; CDR2 reads YFSETQ. The CDR3 consists of 15 residues.